Listed here are 14 T cell receptor beta chains from one sample, sequenced in a study of a mutant IDH1 vaccine in newly diagnosed glioma. What these receptors recognize is not known. Time point of the sample: week 35, safety follow-up. Vaccinated patients received 300 ug of mutant IDH1 20-mer peptide per dose, with topical imiquimod. Profiling relied on immunoSEQ multiplex PCR, and the TCRdb table lists in-frame clones only, not all of them. The sample gives some 46,000 clones, almost 95% of which show up once; roughly 2.4% is in the top ten. Material: PBMCs, obtained from a glioma patient whose treatment included an IDH1 peptide vaccine. These receptors were obtained from a man aged 50 or older with glioma.

This CDR3 is CASTGGEGHSREKLFF. CDR3 DNA: TGCGCCAGCACAGGTGGGGAGGGACACTCGAGGGAAAAACTGTTTTTT. The chain uses TRBV5-1 and TRBJ1-4, with D possibly TRBD1 on 6 matching bases. This CDR3 comprises 16 residues. Per the germline V gene, CDR1 is SGHRS and CDR2 is YFSETQ. The germline V and J ends were trimmed by 6 bases and 8 bases, with 23 bases remaining between them.

This clone appeared once. The rearrangement links TRBV9 to TRBJ1-3; D gene uncertain. The V and J ends lost 0 bases and 0 bases respectively, with 4 bases between them. This CDR3 has 14 amino acids. Per the germline V gene, CDR1 is SGDLS and CDR2 is YYNGEE. The DNA of the CDR3 is TGTGCCAGCAGCGTAGACGGCTCTGGAAACACCATATATTTT. Its translation: CASSVDGSGNTIYF.

V and J are TRBV4-2 and TRBJ2-3, with D possibly being TRBD2 (5 bases). Germline CDR1 reads LGHNA; CDR2 reads YNFKEQ. Trimming removed 4 bases at V and 10 bases at J, with 18 bases between. The CDR3 is made up of 14 amino acids. The CDR3 bases are TGTGCCAGCAGCCTTAATACCCGCGAGGAGGCGCAGTATTTT. Protein product: CASSLNTREEAQYF.

In regard to this clone: The sample carries other DNA sequences with the same CDR3. The J gene is TRBJ1-2, the V gene TRBV4-3; TRBD1 aligns across 7 bases. CDR1 LGHNA and CDR2 YSLEER come from the germline V gene. There are 15 residues in the CDR3. J was trimmed by 5 bases and V by 3 bases; bases with no gene match: 9. CDR3 amino acids: CASSQDPGTAYGYTF. CDR3 DNA: TGCGCCAGCAGCCAGGATCCCGGGACAGCTTATGGCTACACCTTC.

The chain is built from TRBV7-3 and TRBJ2-1; 8 positions match TRBD2. Germline trimming cut 0 bases from V and 4 bases from J; bases unmatched to any gene: 2. This CDR3 spans 15 amino acids. The germline V gene has CDR1 SGHTA and CDR2 FQGTGA. DNA for the CDR3: TGTGCCAGCAGCTTAACGTCTAGCGGGTACAATGAGCAGTTCTTC. Protein sequence: CASSLTSSGYNEQFF.

The CDR3 bases are TGCGCCAGCAGCCAAGAGATCCGAAACAGGGGATTCACAGATACGCAGTATTTT. Protein product: CASSQEIRNRGFTDTQYF. The gene calls are TRBV4-3 and TRBJ2-3, with 7 bases identical to TRBD1. V shed 0 bases, J shed 2 bases, and the junction held 11 bases outside the gene matches. Germline V gene sequence: CDR1 LGHNA, CDR2 YSLEER. The CDR3 is made up of 18 amino acids.

Written as DNA, the CDR3 is TGTGCCAGCAGTGAGAGGACAGACAACACTGAAGCTTTCTTT. Translated: CASSERTDNTEAFF. The chain couples TRBV6-1 to TRBJ1-1; tentatively, D is TRBD1 (6 bases). With 3 bases removed from V and 2 bases from J, the gap between germline ends came to 10 bases. This CDR3 contains 14 residues. Germline assignment: CDR1 MNHNS and CDR2 SASEGT.

The V and J genes are TRBV30 and TRBJ2-7; 7 bases map to TRBD2. V trimming: 1 base; J trimming: 0 bases; junction bases outside the gene matches: 0. Germline-derived CDR1 and CDR2 are GTSNPN and SVGIG (reference sequence). The CDR3 is made up of 13 amino acids. The DNA of the CDR3 is TGTGCCTGGAGTGGGGGGGGCTCCTACGAGCAGTACTTC. As protein: CAWSGGGSYEQYF.

The count of this clone is one. The chain carries TRBV6-5 and TRBJ1-1; TRBD1 is a possible D gene (6 bases). The CDR3 length is 15 residues. Trimming cost V 3 bases and J 2 bases, with 13 bases left between them. The germline CDR1 and CDR2 sequences are MNHEY and SVGAGI. In DNA, the CDR3 is TGTGCCAGCAGTTATTCTGGCAGGGGTAACACTGAAGCTTTCTTT. It yields the protein CASSYSGRGNTEAFF.

J is TRBJ1-2 and V is TRBV7-2; D ambiguous. The V gene's germline CDR1 is SGHTA and CDR2 FQGNSA. V gave up 4 bases and J gave up 4 bases, with 13 bases separating them. This CDR3 has 14 residues. The CDR3 DNA is TGTGCCAGCAGCTCGTCGGGATTCTCCTATGGCTACACCTTC. Its protein is CASSSSGFSYGYTF.

This chain links TRBV18 with TRBJ1-1; 7 bases are shared with TRBD1. Unmatched junction bases numbered 4, after V lost 6 bases and J lost 3 bases. CDR3 length: 13 residues. CDR1 is KGHSH, CDR2 LQKENI, per germline. In DNA form, the CDR3 reads TGTGCCAGCTCGCCCGGACAGGACACTGAAGCTTTCTTT. Translation: CASSPGQDTEAFF. Drawing the rest from reference TRBV18 and TRBJ1-1, the complete variable domain is NAGVMQNPRHLVRRRGQEARLRCSPMKGHSHVYWYRQLPEEGLKFMVYLQKENIIDESGMPKERFSAEFPKEGPSILRIQQVVRGDSAAYFCASSPGQDTEAFFGQGTRLTVV.

The CDR3 is CASSLRWEQYF. CDR3 DNA: TGTGCCAGCAGCTTGCGATGGGAGCAGTACTTC. The V and J genes are TRBV7-9 and TRBJ2-7; D gene ambiguous. The CDR3 runs 11 residues. V gave up 3 bases and J gave up 7 bases, with 7 bases separating them. Germline CDR1 is SEHNR and CDR2 is FQNEAQ (reference sequence).

V gene TRBV7-6 combines with J gene TRBJ2-2, with D possibly being TRBD1 (5 bases). The V gene lost 1 base and the J gene lost 7 bases, with 7 bases spanning the gap. The CDR3 is made up of 13 amino acids. The germline V gene has CDR1 SGHVS and CDR2 FNYEAQ. The CDR3 nucleotides read TGTGCCAGCAGCTTAGTCGACAGCGGGGAGCTGTTTTTT. This translates into CASSLVDSGELFF.

In its sample, this clone was seen once. The chain recombines TRBV9 with TRBJ2-7, with 8 bases aligning to TRBD1. The CDR3 consists of 15 residues. J gave up 4 bases and V 4 bases, and 10 bases lay outside the gene matches. Germline V CDR1 and CDR2: SGDLS, YYNGEE. CDR3 nucleotide sequence: TGTGCCAGCAGCCAGGGGGCAGGGGTGCCTTACGAGCAGTACTTC. Its protein product is CASSQGAGVPYEQYF.